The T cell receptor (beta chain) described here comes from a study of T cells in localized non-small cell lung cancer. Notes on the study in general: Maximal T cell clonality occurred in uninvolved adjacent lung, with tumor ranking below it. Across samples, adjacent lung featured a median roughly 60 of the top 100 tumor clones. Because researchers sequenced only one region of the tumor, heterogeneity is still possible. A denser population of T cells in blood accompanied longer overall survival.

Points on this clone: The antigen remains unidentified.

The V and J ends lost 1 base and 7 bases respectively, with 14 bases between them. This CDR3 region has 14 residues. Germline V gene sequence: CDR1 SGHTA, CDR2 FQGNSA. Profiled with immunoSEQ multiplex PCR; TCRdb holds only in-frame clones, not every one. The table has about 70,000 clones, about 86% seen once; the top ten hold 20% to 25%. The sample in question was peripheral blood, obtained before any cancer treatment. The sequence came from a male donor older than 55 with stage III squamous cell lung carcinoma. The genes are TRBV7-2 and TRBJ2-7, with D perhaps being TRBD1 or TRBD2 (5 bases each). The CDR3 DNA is TGTGCCAGCAGCTTAGAGGGGACCCGCGGGGAGCAGTACTTC. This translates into CASSLEGTRGEQYF.